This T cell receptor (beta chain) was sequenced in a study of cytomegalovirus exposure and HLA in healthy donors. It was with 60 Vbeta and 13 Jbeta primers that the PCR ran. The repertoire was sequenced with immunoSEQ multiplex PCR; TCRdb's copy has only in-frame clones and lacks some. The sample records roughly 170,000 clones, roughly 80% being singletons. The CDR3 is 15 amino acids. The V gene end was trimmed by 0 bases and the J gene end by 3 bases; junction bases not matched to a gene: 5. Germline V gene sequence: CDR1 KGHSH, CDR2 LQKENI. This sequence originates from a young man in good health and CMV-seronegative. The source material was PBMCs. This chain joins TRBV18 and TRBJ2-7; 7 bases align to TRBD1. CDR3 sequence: CASSPPLTGSYEQYF. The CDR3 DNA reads TGTGCCAGCTCACCACCGCTGACAGGGAGCTACGAGCAGTACTTC.